Listed below are T cell receptor beta chains from one sample, sequenced in a study of T cell responses to AZD1222 COVID-19 vaccine. The repertoire was sequenced with immunoSEQ multiplex PCR; TCRdb's copy has only in-frame clones and lacks some. The table has about 110,000 clones, roughly 90% seen once. Sequenced material: peripheral blood, taken 28 days after the second AZD1222 dose. These receptors came from an adult who received the AZD1222 COVID-19 vaccine. Both conserved end residues are part of each CDR3. The D gene is left open where the match is weak. Size tells how often a clone was seen (once, few, many) or the class of an expanded clone, and some rows leave it out.

j_gene: TRBJ2-5; abundance: -; d_gene: TRBD2; v_gene: TRBV19; CDR3aa: CASSIGSTSGRETQYF; CDR3nt: TGTGCCAGTAGTATTGGGTCGACTAGCGGGAGAGAGACCCAGTACTTC
j_gene: TRBJ1-1; abundance: -; d_gene: -; v_gene: TRBV6-4; CDR3aa: CASSPEDMNTEAFF; CDR3nt: TGTGCCAGCAGCCCCGAAGACATGAACACTGAAGCTTTCTTT
j_gene: TRBJ1-3; abundance: -; d_gene: -; v_gene: TRBV7-9; CDR3aa: CASSLDFQSGNTIYF; CDR3nt: TGTGCCAGCAGCTTAGATTTCCAATCTGGAAACACCATATATTTT
j_gene: TRBJ2-2; abundance: once; d_gene: TRBD2; v_gene: TRBV7-8; CDR3aa: CASSSSLGLALRGDGELFF; CDR3nt: TGTGCCAGCAGCTCCTCCCTGGGACTAGCCTTACGCGGGGACGGGGAGCTGTTTTTT
j_gene: TRBJ2-2; abundance: -; d_gene: -; v_gene: TRBV9; CDR3aa: CASGVGELFF; CDR3nt: TGTGCCAGCGGTGTCGGGGAGCTGTTTTTT
j_gene: TRBJ1-2; abundance: -; d_gene: -; v_gene: TRBV12-3/TRBV12-4; CDR3aa: CASSPGYYGYTF; CDR3nt: TGTGCCAGCAGTCCGGGATACTATGGCTACACCTTC
j_gene: TRBJ1-5; abundance: -; d_gene: TRBD1; v_gene: TRBV7-8; CDR3aa: CASSRTGARAQHF; CDR3nt: TGTGCCAGCAGCCGGACAGGTGCCAGGGCCCAGCATTTT
j_gene: TRBJ1-2; abundance: -; d_gene: TRBD1; v_gene: TRBV6-6; CDR3aa: CASSSIGQGNYGYTF; CDR3nt: TGTGCCAGCAGTTCAATCGGACAGGGGAACTATGGCTACACCTTC
j_gene: TRBJ1-2; abundance: -; d_gene: -; v_gene: TRBV6-2/TRBV6-3; CDR3aa: CASSYASSGYTF; CDR3nt: TGTGCCAGCAGTTACGCATCTTCTGGCTACACCTTC
j_gene: TRBJ2-7; abundance: once; d_gene: -; v_gene: TRBV4-2; CDR3aa: CASSRDGASQGYEQYF; CDR3nt: TGTGCCAGCAGCCGAGACGGGGCAAGTCAAGGGTACGAGCAGTACTTC
j_gene: TRBJ1-1; abundance: -; d_gene: -; v_gene: TRBV12-5; CDR3aa: CASGLAIGTEAFF; CDR3nt: TGTGCTAGTGGTTTGGCCATAGGCACTGAAGCTTTCTTT
j_gene: TRBJ1-2; abundance: -; d_gene: TRBD1; v_gene: TRBV6-6; CDR3aa: CASRTGNDYGYTF; CDR3nt: TGTGCCAGCAGGACAGGGAACGACTATGGCTACACCTTC
j_gene: TRBJ2-1; abundance: -; d_gene: -; v_gene: TRBV7-9; CDR3aa: CASTGYNEQFF; CDR3nt: TGTGCCAGCACGGGGTACAATGAGCAGTTCTTC
j_gene: TRBJ2-1; abundance: -; d_gene: -; v_gene: TRBV7-6; CDR3aa: CASQDSYNEQFF; CDR3nt: TGTGCCAGCCAGGACAGTTACAATGAGCAGTTCTTC
j_gene: TRBJ2-1; abundance: -; d_gene: -; v_gene: TRBV7-9; CDR3aa: CASSLVSGDEQFF; CDR3nt: TGTGCCAGCAGCTTAGTTTCGGGGGATGAGCAGTTCTTC
j_gene: TRBJ2-1; abundance: -; d_gene: TRBD2; v_gene: TRBV28; CDR3aa: CASSPGLAGNNEQFF; CDR3nt: TGTGCCAGCAGTCCCGGACTAGCGGGGAACAATGAGCAGTTCTTC
j_gene: TRBJ1-6; abundance: -; d_gene: -; v_gene: TRBV5-8; CDR3aa: CASSLLFGRNNSPLHF; CDR3nt: TGTGCCAGCAGCTTGTTGTTCGGGCGAAATAATTCACCCCTCCACTTT
j_gene: TRBJ2-7; abundance: -; d_gene: TRBD2; v_gene: TRBV7-9; CDR3aa: CASSLGTSGSYEQYF; CDR3nt: TGTGCCAGCAGCTTAGGGACTAGCGGGAGTTACGAGCAGTACTTC
j_gene: TRBJ1-5; abundance: -; d_gene: TRBD1; v_gene: TRBV19; CDR3aa: CASTMGGGQGYQPQHF; CDR3nt: TGTGCCAGTACCATGGGTGGGGGACAGGGCTACCAGCCCCAGCATTTT
j_gene: TRBJ2-7; abundance: -; d_gene: TRBD1; v_gene: TRBV27; CDR3aa: CASSFGQGSYEQYF; CDR3nt: TGTGCCAGCAGTTTCGGACAGGGGTCCTACGAGCAGTACTTC
j_gene: TRBJ1-2; abundance: once; d_gene: TRBD1; v_gene: TRBV6-5; CDR3aa: CASTSDRGAGYTF; CDR3nt: TGTGCCAGCACCTCGGACAGGGGGGCTGGCTACACCTTC
j_gene: TRBJ2-7; abundance: -; d_gene: -; v_gene: TRBV5-5; CDR3aa: CASSFSSVAYEQYF; CDR3nt: TGTGCCAGCAGCTTTTCCTCCGTTGCCTACGAGCAGTACTTC
j_gene: TRBJ1-1; abundance: -; d_gene: -; v_gene: TRBV4-1; CDR3aa: CASSQTGMNTEAFF; CDR3nt: TGCGCCAGCAGCCAAACAGGTATGAACACTGAAGCTTTCTTT
j_gene: TRBJ1-1; abundance: -; d_gene: -; v_gene: TRBV27; CDR3aa: CASSLGGANTEAFF; CDR3nt: TGTGCCAGCAGTTTGGGGGGCGCGAACACTGAAGCTTTCTTT
j_gene: TRBJ2-7; abundance: -; d_gene: -; v_gene: TRBV19; CDR3aa: CASSLTRAGAYEQYF; CDR3nt: TGTGCCAGTAGCCTAACCCGGGCAGGGGCCTACGAGCAGTACTTC
j_gene: TRBJ1-4; abundance: once; d_gene: -; v_gene: TRBV19; CDR3aa: CASSVSSSREKLFF; CDR3nt: TGTGCCAGTAGCGTGAGTTCCTCACGCGAAAAACTGTTTTTT
j_gene: TRBJ2-2; abundance: -; d_gene: -; v_gene: TRBV28; CDR3aa: CASSPGPNTGELFF; CDR3nt: TGTGCCAGCAGCCCGGGTCCGAACACCGGGGAGCTGTTTTTT
j_gene: TRBJ1-1; abundance: -; d_gene: -; v_gene: TRBV6-2/TRBV6-3; CDR3aa: CASSSGENTEAFF; CDR3nt: TGTGCCAGCAGCTCTGGGGAGAACACTGAAGCTTTCTTT
j_gene: TRBJ2-2; abundance: -; d_gene: -; v_gene: TRBV18; CDR3aa: CASSPNRAGELFF; CDR3nt: TGTGCCAGCTCACCAAATCGGGCCGGGGAGCTGTTTTTT
j_gene: TRBJ1-3; abundance: -; d_gene: -; v_gene: TRBV28; CDR3aa: CASSLPALLGNTIYF; CDR3nt: TGTGCCAGCAGTTTACCCGCCTTACTTGGAAACACCATATATTTT
j_gene: TRBJ2-3; abundance: -; d_gene: -; v_gene: TRBV24-1; CDR3aa: CATSDLQRSTTDTQYF; CDR3nt: TGTGCCACCAGTGATTTGCAAAGGAGTACCACAGATACGCAGTATTTT
j_gene: TRBJ2-1; abundance: few; d_gene: TRBD2; v_gene: TRBV29-1; CDR3aa: CSVEDYGLAGGPYNEQFF; CDR3nt: TGCAGCGTTGAAGATTACGGACTAGCGGGAGGGCCCTACAATGAGCAGTTCTTC
j_gene: TRBJ1-4; abundance: -; d_gene: -; v_gene: TRBV6-5; CDR3aa: CASSGGTDVNEKLFF; CDR3nt: TGTGCCAGCAGCGGAGGGACCGACGTTAATGAAAAACTGTTTTTT
j_gene: TRBJ1-5; abundance: -; d_gene: -; v_gene: TRBV6-5; CDR3aa: CASTVQGQSNQPQHF; CDR3nt: TGTGCCAGCACCGTACAGGGCCAAAGCAATCAGCCCCAGCATTTT
j_gene: TRBJ2-3; abundance: -; d_gene: -; v_gene: TRBV6-2/TRBV6-3; CDR3aa: CASSYLFSRGADTQYF; CDR3nt: TGTGCCAGCAGTTACCTTTTTAGCAGGGGGGCAGATACGCAGTATTTT
j_gene: TRBJ2-3; abundance: -; d_gene: -; v_gene: TRBV15; CDR3aa: CATSRDGRENTDTQYF; CDR3nt: TGTGCCACCAGCAGAGATGGCAGGGAAAACACAGATACGCAGTATTTT
j_gene: TRBJ2-3; abundance: once; d_gene: TRBD2; v_gene: TRBV7-6; CDR3aa: CASSPRRSGLQPPDTQYF; CDR3nt: TGTGCCAGCAGCCCCCGACGATCGGGACTACAACCCCCAGATACGCAGTATTTT
j_gene: TRBJ2-7; abundance: -; d_gene: -; v_gene: TRBV12-3/TRBV12-4; CDR3aa: CASSRAYEQYF; CDR3nt: TGTGCCAGCAGCCGCGCCTACGAGCAGTACTTC
j_gene: TRBJ1-6; abundance: -; d_gene: TRBD1; v_gene: TRBV6-6; CDR3aa: CASSYDGTGVTSPLHF; CDR3nt: TGTGCCAGCAGTTACGACGGGACAGGGGTTACTTCACCCCTCCACTTT
j_gene: TRBJ1-2; abundance: -; d_gene: TRBD1; v_gene: TRBV27; CDR3aa: CASSWGTGYGYTF; CDR3nt: TGTGCCAGCAGTTGGGGGACAGGGTATGGCTACACCTTC
j_gene: TRBJ1-1; abundance: -; d_gene: -; v_gene: TRBV27; CDR3aa: CASKRNDRYTEAFF; CDR3nt: TGTGCCAGCAAACGAAACGACAGATACACTGAAGCTTTCTTT
j_gene: TRBJ1-2; abundance: -; d_gene: -; v_gene: TRBV5-1; CDR3aa: CASSLADNNYGYTF; CDR3nt: TGCGCCAGCAGCTTGGCGGACAATAACTATGGCTACACCTTC
j_gene: TRBJ2-3; abundance: -; d_gene: TRBD2; v_gene: TRBV7-8; CDR3aa: CASSLGASGSSDTQYF; CDR3nt: TGTGCCAGCAGCTTAGGGGCTAGCGGGAGTTCAGATACGCAGTATTTT
j_gene: TRBJ2-7; abundance: -; d_gene: -; v_gene: TRBV28; CDR3aa: CASSGVTAYEQYF; CDR3nt: TGTGCCAGCAGTGGAGTGACAGCCTACGAGCAGTACTTC
j_gene: TRBJ2-7; abundance: -; d_gene: -; v_gene: TRBV3-1/TRBV3-2; CDR3aa: CAGRGQTAYEQYF; CDR3nt: TGTGCTGGGCGGGGGCAGACCGCATACGAGCAGTACTTC
j_gene: TRBJ2-7; abundance: -; d_gene: -; v_gene: TRBV25-1; CDR3aa: CASSGRALYEQYF; CDR3nt: TGTGCCAGCAGTGGGCGGGCCCTCTACGAGCAGTACTTC
j_gene: TRBJ2-3; abundance: -; d_gene: TRBD1; v_gene: TRBV13; CDR3aa: CASSWRTGANTDTQYF; CDR3nt: TGTGCCAGCAGCTGGCGGACAGGGGCCAACACAGATACGCAGTATTTT
j_gene: TRBJ2-5; abundance: -; d_gene: -; v_gene: TRBV15; CDR3aa: CATSDRLAGGVETQYF; CDR3nt: TGTGCCACCAGCGACAGACTAGCAGGGGGTGTAGAGACCCAGTACTTC
j_gene: TRBJ1-2; abundance: -; d_gene: TRBD1; v_gene: TRBV6-5; CDR3aa: CASSYSSRGNYGYTF; CDR3nt: TGTGCCAGCAGTTACTCAAGCAGGGGGAACTATGGCTACACCTTC
j_gene: TRBJ1-1; abundance: -; d_gene: -; v_gene: TRBV18; CDR3aa: CASSPQGNTEAFF; CDR3nt: TGTGCCAGCTCACCACAGGGGAACACTGAAGCTTTCTTT
j_gene: TRBJ2-1; abundance: -; d_gene: -; v_gene: TRBV14; CDR3aa: CASSLRYEQFF; CDR3nt: TGTGCCAGCAGCCTTCGGTATGAGCAGTTCTTC
j_gene: TRBJ2-3; abundance: -; d_gene: -; v_gene: TRBV28; CDR3aa: CASRVGTGDTQYF; CDR3nt: TGTGCCAGCAGGGTAGGGACGGGGGATACGCAGTATTTT
j_gene: TRBJ2-1; abundance: -; d_gene: -; v_gene: TRBV15; CDR3aa: CATSDGLRDEQFF; CDR3nt: TGTGCCACCAGCGACGGTTTGAGGGATGAGCAGTTCTTC